The T cell receptor (beta chain) under discussion was sequenced for a study of blood T cell repertoires in COVID-19. Overall study context: T cells, B-cell-depleted T cells, or PBMCs supplied cDNA or gDNA.

This study enrolled people aged about 18 to 100 from around 26 US geographic areas. Cohorts were based on clinical histories the participants reported. As concerns this clone: An end of the junction does not agree with germline; a read error may underlie this.

Germline V gene sequence: CDR1 DFQATT, CDR2 SNEGSKA (reference sequence). The CDR3 runs 13 residues. Data came from immunoSEQ multiplex PCR; TCRdb stores just in-frame clones and leaves some out. Counted here are a few hundred thousand clones, nearly 90% occurring once; the ten biggest clones make up approximately 6%. The chain combines TRBV20-1 with TRBJ2-1; TRBD2 matches at 9 bases. Source material: PBMCs or T cells enriched from blood (not recorded which). The origin of this receptor is a woman aged 25 to 39 who had recovered from COVID-19. The CDR3, as DNA: TGCAGTGCTAGTGAGCGGGGGGAACCTGAGCTGTTCTTC. Its translation: CSASERGEPELFF.